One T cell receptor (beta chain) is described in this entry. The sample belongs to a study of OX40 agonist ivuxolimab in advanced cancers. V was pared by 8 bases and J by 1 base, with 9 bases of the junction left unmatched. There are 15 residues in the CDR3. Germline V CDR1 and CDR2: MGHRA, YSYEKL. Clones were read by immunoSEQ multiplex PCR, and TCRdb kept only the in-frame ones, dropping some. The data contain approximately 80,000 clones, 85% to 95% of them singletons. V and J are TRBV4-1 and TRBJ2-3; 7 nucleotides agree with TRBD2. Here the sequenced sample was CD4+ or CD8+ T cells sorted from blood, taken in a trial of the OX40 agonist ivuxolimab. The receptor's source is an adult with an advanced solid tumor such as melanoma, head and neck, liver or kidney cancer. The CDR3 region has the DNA TGCGCCAGCGGCCCTAGCGGAACGCGCACAGATACGCAGTATTTT. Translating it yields CASGPSGTRTDTQYF.